This TCR beta chain was sequenced for a study of control samples from healthy donors and cancer patients. Clones were sequenced by immunoSEQ multiplex PCR, and TCRdb holds only the in-frame ones, with some missing. This sample has 20,000 to 25,000 clones, with about 88% found just once. The CDR3 is 17 residues long. The germline V and J ends were trimmed by 4 bases and 5 bases, with 21 bases remaining between them. Germline loops: CDR1 SGHRS, CDR2 YFSETQ. This clonotype was sampled from a woman in her fifties or sixties with head and neck cancer. The sample comprised PBMCs. The V call is TRBV5-1, the J call TRBJ1-4; D gene ambiguous. The CDR3 loop reads CASSPTPQVLRNEKLFF. The CDR3 region has the DNA TGCGCCAGCAGCCCCACCCCCCAAGTACTGAGGAATGAAAAACTGTTTTTT.